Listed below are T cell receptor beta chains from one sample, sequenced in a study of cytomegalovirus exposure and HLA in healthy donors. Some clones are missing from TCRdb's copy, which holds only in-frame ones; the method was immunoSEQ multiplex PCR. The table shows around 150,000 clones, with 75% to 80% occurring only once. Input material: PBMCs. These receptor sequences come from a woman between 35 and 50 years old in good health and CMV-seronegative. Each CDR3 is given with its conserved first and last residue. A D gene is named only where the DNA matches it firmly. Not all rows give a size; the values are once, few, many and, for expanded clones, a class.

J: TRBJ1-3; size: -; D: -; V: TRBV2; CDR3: CASSSQGGSGNTIYF; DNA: TGTGCCAGCAGTTCACAGGGCGGCTCTGGAAACACCATATATTTT
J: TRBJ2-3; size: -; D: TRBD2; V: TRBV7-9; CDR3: CASSLARLAGGPATDTQYF; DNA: TGTGCCAGCAGCTTAGCGAGGCTAGCGGGGGGCCCTGCCACAGATACGCAGTATTTT
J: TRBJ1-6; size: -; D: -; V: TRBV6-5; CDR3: CASSYGTGENSPLHF; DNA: TGTGCCAGCAGTTACGGGACGGGAGAGAATTCACCCCTCCACTTT
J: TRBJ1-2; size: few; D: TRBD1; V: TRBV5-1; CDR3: CASSVTPGQSGYGYTF; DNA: TGCGCCAGCAGCGTTACCCCGGGACAGTCAGGATATGGCTACACCTTC
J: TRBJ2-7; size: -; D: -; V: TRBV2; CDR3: CASSGQTSPCEQYF; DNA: TGTGCCAGCAGTGGCCAGACTAGTCCCTGCGAGCAGTACTTC
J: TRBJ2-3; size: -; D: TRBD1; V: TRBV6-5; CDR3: CASSNRGTQYF; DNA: TGTGCCAGCAGCAACAGGGGCACGCAGTATTTT
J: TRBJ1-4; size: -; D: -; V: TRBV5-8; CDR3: CASSWYGRRSTNEKLFF; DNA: TGTGCCAGCAGCTGGTACGGCAGGCGTTCAACTAATGAAAAACTGTTTTTT
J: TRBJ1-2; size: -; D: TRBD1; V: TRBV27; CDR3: CASSRQGSNYGYTF; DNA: TGTGCCAGCAGTCGACAGGGGTCTAACTATGGCTACACCTTC
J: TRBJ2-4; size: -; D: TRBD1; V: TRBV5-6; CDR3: CASSKTGTGLSIQYF; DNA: TGTGCCAGCAGCAAAACCGGGACAGGTCTATCCATTCAGTACTTC
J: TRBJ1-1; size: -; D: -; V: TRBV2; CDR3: CASIFWRDGEAFF; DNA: TGTGCCAGCATCTTCTGGAGGGATGGTGAAGCTTTCTTT
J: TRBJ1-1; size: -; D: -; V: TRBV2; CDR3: CASSAPMNTEAFF; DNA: TGTGCCAGCAGTGCACCTATGAACACTGAAGCTTTCTTT
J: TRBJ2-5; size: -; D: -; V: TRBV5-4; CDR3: CASSQKTGTGETQYF; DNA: TGTGCCAGCAGCCAGAAGACAGGAACCGGTGAGACCCAGTACTTC
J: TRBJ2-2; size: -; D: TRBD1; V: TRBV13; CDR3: CASSSPTYRGANTGELFF; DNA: TGTGCCAGCAGCTCCCCGACCTACAGGGGCGCGAACACCGGGGAGCTGTTTTTT
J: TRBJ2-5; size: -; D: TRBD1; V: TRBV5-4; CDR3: CASSFGGRGPETQYF; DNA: TGTGCCAGCAGCTTCGGGGGCAGGGGGCCTGAGACCCAGTACTTC
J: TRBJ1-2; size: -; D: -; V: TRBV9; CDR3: CASSVDVRGYGYTF; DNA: TGTGCCAGCAGCGTAGACGTCAGGGGCTATGGCTACACCTTC
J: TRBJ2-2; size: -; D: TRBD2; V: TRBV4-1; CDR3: CASSQGGGPTGELFF; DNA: TGCGCCAGCAGCCAGGGGGGGGGTCCCACCGGGGAGCTGTTTTTT
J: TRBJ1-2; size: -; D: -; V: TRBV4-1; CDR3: CASSQVVGDYGYTF; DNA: TGCGCCAGCAGCCAAGTCGTGGGAGACTATGGCTACACCTTC
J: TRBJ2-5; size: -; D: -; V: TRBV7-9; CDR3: CASSSERIMETQYF; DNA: TGTGCCAGCAGCTCCGAGCGGATTATGGAGACCCAGTACTTC
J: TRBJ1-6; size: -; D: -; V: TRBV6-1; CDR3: CASSEIGSQDSPLHF; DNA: TGTGCCAGCAGTGAAATAGGTTCTCAGGATTCACCCCTCCACTTT
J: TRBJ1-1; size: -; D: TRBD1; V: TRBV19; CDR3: CASSGKQGEAFF; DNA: TGTGCCAGTAGTGGAAAACAGGGGGAAGCTTTCTTT
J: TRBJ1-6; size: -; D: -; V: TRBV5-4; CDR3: CASSTYRTATNSPLHF; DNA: TGTGCCAGCAGCACTTACAGGACGGCTACGAATTCACCCCTCCACTTT